This T cell receptor (beta chain) emerged from a study of blood T cell repertoires in COVID-19. Study-level information: COVID-19 samples, acute and convalescent, were from the United States, Italy and Spain. T cells, B-cell-depleted T cells, or PBMCs provided the cDNA or gDNA that served as material.

CDR1 SGHDN and CDR2 FVKESK come from the germline V gene. The CDR3 length is 14 residues. J gave up 7 bases and V 5 bases, and 6 bases lay outside the gene matches. TCRdb's copy holds only in-frame clones and misses some; the assay was immunoSEQ multiplex PCR. Counted here are some 230,000 clones, about nine tenths occurring once; the ten biggest clones make up approximately 2.1%. The chain recombines TRBV14 with TRBJ2-2, with 8 bases fitting TRBD2. The source material was peripheral blood. This sequence originates from a man aged 25-45 years who had recovered from COVID-19. This CDR3 reads CASSSTRGGGELFF. The DNA for the CDR3 is TGTGCCAGCAGCTCCACCCGGGGGGGCGGGGAGCTGTTTTTT.